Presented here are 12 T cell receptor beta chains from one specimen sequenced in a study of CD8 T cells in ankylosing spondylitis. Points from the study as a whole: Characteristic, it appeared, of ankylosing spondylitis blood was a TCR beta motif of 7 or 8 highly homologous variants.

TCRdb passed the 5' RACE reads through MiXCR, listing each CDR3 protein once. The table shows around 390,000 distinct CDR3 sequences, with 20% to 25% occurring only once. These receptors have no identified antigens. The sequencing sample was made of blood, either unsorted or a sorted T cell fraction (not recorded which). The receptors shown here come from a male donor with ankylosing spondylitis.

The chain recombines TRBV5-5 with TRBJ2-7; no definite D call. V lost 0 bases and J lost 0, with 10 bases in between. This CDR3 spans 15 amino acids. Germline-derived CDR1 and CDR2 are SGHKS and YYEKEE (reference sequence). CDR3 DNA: TGTGCCAGCAGCTTGGGACTGTATTACTCCTACGAGCAGTACTTC. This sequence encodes CASSLGLYYSYEQYF.

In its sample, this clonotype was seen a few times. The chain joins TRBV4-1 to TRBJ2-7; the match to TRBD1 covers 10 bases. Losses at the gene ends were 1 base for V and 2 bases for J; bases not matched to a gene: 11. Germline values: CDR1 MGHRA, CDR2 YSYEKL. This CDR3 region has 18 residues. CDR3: CASSQGGDRGLPAYEQYF. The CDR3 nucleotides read TGCGCCAGCAGCCAAGGTGGAGACAGGGGGCTACCCGCCTACGAGCAGTACTTC.

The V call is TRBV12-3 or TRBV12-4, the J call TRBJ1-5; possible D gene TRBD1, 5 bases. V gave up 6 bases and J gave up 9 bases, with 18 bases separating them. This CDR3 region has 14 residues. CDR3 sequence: CASRRDSQVGPQHF. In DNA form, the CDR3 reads TGTGCCAGCAGACGTGACAGTCAAGTAGGGCCCCAGCATTTT.

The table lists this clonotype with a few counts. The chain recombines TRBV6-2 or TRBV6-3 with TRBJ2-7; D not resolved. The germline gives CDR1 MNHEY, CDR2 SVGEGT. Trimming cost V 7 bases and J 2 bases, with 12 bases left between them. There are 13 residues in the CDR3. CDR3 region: CASTPAETYEQYF. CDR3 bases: TGTGCCAGCACCCCCGCGGAAACCTACGAGCAGTACTTC.

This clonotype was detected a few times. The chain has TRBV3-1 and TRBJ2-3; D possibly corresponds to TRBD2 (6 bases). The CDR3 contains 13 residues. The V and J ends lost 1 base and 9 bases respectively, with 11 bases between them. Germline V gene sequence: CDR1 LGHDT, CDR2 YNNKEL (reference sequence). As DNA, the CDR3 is TGTGCCAGCAGCCAAGCTCGGCGGGGAACGCAGTATTTT. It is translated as CASSQARRGTQYF.

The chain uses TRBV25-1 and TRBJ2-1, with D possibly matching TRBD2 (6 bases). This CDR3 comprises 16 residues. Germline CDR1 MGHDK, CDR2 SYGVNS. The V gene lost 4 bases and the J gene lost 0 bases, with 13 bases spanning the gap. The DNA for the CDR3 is TGTGCCAGCAGTGGACTTAGCGGCAGCTCCTACAATGAGCAGTTCTTC. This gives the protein CASSGLSGSSYNEQFF.

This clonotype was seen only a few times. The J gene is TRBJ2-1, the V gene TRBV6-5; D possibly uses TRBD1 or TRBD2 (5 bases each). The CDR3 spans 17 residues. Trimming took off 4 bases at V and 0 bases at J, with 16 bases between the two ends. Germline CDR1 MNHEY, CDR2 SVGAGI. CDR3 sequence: CASSSLSGPYSYNEQFF. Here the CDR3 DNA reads TGTGCCAGCAGTTCGCTGTCGGGACCTTACTCCTACAATGAGCAGTTCTTC.

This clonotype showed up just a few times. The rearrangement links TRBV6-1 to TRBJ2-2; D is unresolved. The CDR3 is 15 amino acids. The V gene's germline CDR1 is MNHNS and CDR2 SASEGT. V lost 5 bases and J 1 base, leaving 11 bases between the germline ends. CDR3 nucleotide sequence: TGTGCCAGCAGTCGCGGACCAGGGAACACCGGGGAGCTGTTTTTT. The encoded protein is CASSRGPGNTGELFF.

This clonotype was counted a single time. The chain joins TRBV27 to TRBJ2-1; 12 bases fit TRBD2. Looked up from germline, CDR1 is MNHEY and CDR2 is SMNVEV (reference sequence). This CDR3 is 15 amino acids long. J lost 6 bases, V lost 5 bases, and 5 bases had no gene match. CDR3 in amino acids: CASSHRLAGANEQFF. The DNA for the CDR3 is TGTGCCAGCAGTCACCGACTAGCGGGAGCCAATGAGCAGTTCTTC.

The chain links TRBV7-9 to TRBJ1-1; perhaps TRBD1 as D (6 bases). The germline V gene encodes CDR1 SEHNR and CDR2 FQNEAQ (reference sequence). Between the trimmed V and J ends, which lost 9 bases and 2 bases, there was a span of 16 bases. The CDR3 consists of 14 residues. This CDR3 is CASQWGTQNTEAFF. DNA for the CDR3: TGTGCCAGTCAGTGGGGGACACAAAACACTGAAGCTTTCTTT.

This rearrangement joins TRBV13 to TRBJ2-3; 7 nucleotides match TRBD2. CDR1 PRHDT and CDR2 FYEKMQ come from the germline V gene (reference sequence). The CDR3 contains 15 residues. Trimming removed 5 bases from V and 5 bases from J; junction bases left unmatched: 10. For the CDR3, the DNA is TGTGCCAGCAGCCGAACCCAGAGCGGGGTAGATACGCAGTATTTT. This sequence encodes CASSRTQSGVDTQYF. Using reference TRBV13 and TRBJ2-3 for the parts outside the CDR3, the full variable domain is AAGVIQSPRHLIKEKRETATLKCYPIPRHDTVYWYQQGPGQDPQFLISFYEKMQSDKGSIPDRFSAQQFSDYHSELNMSSLELGDSALYFCASSRTQSGVDTQYFGPGTRLTVL.

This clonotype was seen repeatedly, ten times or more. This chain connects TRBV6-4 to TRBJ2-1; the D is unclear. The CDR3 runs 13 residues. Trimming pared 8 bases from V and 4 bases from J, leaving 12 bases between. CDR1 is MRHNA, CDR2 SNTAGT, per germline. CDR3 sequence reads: CASAATAYNEQFF. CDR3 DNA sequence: TGTGCCAGCGCGGCAACCGCTTACAATGAGCAGTTCTTC.